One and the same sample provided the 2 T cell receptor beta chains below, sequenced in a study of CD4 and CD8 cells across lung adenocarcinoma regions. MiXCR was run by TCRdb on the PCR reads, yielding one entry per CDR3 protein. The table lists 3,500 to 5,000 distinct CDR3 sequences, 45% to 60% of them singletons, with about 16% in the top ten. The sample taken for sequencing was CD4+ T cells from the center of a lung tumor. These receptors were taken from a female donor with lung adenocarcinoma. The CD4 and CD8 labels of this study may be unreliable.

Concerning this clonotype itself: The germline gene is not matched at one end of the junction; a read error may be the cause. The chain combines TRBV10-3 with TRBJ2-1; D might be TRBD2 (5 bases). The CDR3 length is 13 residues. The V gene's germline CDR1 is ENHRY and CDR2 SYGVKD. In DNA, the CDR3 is TGTGCCAACAAATTAGGGAACTACGGGGAGCTGTTCTTC. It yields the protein CANKLGNYGELFF.

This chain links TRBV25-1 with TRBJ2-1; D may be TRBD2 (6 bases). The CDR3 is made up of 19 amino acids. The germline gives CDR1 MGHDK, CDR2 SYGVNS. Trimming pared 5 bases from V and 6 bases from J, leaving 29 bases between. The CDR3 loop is CASSPSRLSSRRGFNEQFF. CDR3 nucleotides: TGTGCCAGCAGTCCTTCTCGTCTGTCTAGCAGGAGGGGTTTCAATGAGCAGTTCTTC.